The 31 T cell receptor beta chains given below trace back to one sample, sequenced in a study of Ad26.COV2.S vaccination and SARS-CoV-2 variants. Stated treatment: around 19 received Ad26.COV2.S at low or high dose, single or two shots; 5 received placebo; per-sample allocation not given. Following the first vaccine or placebo injection, samples were taken on day 63. The repertoire was sequenced with immunoSEQ multiplex PCR; TCRdb's copy has only in-frame clones and lacks some. The sample has about 680,000 clones; about 90% are singletons. The specimen was peripheral blood, collected in a trial of Ad26.COV2.S vaccine versus placebo. Receptors were obtained from a person between 18 and 60 years old who received the Ad26.COV2.S COVID-19 vaccine or a placebo.

This chain links TRBV9 with TRBJ2-3; 9 positions agree with TRBD2. The CDR3 extends over 17 amino acids. Germline CDR1 SGDLS, CDR2 YYNGEE. V was clipped by 0 bases and J by 0 bases; unmatched bases: 5. The CDR3 protein is CASSVGLTSGSTDTQYF. CDR3 DNA: TGTGCCAGCAGCGTAGGATTGACTAGCGGAAGCACAGATACGCAGTATTTT.

This chain connects TRBV18 to TRBJ2-7; TRBD1 matches at 8 bases. V lost 8 bases, J lost 6 bases, and 9 bases stayed unmatched. Germline V lookup: CDR1 KGHSH, CDR2 LQKENI. CDR3 length: 13 amino acids. The CDR3 DNA reads as TGTGCCAGCCGGGATCGACAGGGGAGCGAGCAGTACTTC. Translation gives CASRDRQGSEQYF. The full variable domain, with the rest looked up from reference TRBV18 and TRBJ2-7, is NAGVMQNPRHLVRRRGQEARLRCSPMKGHSHVYWYRQLPEEGLKFMVYLQKENIIDESGMPKERFSAEFPKEGPSILRIQQVVRGDSAAYFCASRDRQGSEQYFGPGTRLTVT.

A single count supports this clone. The chain has TRBV7-9 and TRBJ1-5; no firm D call. The CDR3 contains 16 residues. Looked up from germline, CDR1 is SEHNR and CDR2 is FQNEAQ (reference sequence). V shed 1 base and J shed 4 bases, with 14 bases lying between them. The CDR3 DNA reads TGTGCCAGCAGCTTAGGGGCACCGAGCCCGAATCAGCCCCAGCATTTT. Translation: CASSLGAPSPNQPQHF.

The rearrangement links TRBV28 to TRBJ1-1; D not certain. Germline V gene sequence: CDR1 MDHEN, CDR2 SYDVKM. V was pared by 6 bases and J by 2 bases, with 13 bases between. This CDR3 has 14 amino acids. CDR3 in amino acids: CASSPTAPNTEAFF. CDR3 bases: TGTGCCAGCAGCCCCACGGCACCTAACACTGAAGCTTTCTTT.

The chain has TRBV5-1 and TRBJ2-3; 10 bases fit TRBD1. Germline lookup yields CDR1 SGHRS and CDR2 YFSETQ. V was clipped by 8 bases and J by 0 bases; unmatched bases: 15. This CDR3 has 18 residues. CDR3 DNA: TGCGCCAGTTCTCGGGACAGGGGTACTCTATCTAGCACAGATACGCAGTATTTT. This gives the protein CASSRDRGTLSSTDTQYF.

The J gene is TRBJ2-2, the V gene TRBV9, with D maybe TRBD2 (5 bases). The V gene's germline CDR1 is SGDLS and CDR2 YYNGEE. Trimming pared 0 bases from V and 4 bases from J, leaving 13 bases between. The CDR3 length is 16 residues. The CDR3 DNA reads as TGTGCCAGCAGCGTAGGGATTCGGAGGCCCACCGGGGAGCTGTTTTTT. Translation: CASSVGIRRPTGELFF.

This clone was seen just once. The CDR3 DNA is TGTGCCAGCAGCTTGAGGGATTCCTACAATGAGCAGTTCTTC. Amino acid sequence: CASSLRDSYNEQFF. V is TRBV5-4 and J is TRBJ2-1, with unresolved D. Trimming removed 1 base at V and 1 base at J, with 6 bases between. Germline lookup yields CDR1 SGHNT and CDR2 YYREEE (reference sequence). This CDR3 has 14 residues.

The J gene is TRBJ1-2, the V gene TRBV3-1 (or the pseudogene TRBV3-2), with D possibly being TRBD1 (5 bases). V was trimmed by 1 base and J by 8 bases, leaving 17 bases between them. The CDR3 runs to 15 residues. Germline values: CDR1 LGHDT, CDR2 YNNKEL (reference sequence). The CDR3 DNA reads TGTGCCAGCAGCCAAGTATTGCCGCTCAGGGTAGGCTACACCTTC. It encodes CASSQVLPLRVGYTF.

The chain joins TRBV10-3 to TRBJ1-2; tentative D call: TRBD1 (5 bases). V gave up 4 bases and J gave up 4 bases, with 13 bases separating them. The germline CDR1 and CDR2 sequences are ENHRY and SYGVKD. This CDR3 has 14 amino acids. In DNA form, the CDR3 reads TGTGCCATCAGTGGAAAAGGGGAGGGCTATGGCTACACCTTC. It yields the protein CAISGKGEGYGYTF.

This chain joins TRBV9 and TRBJ2-6; maybe TRBD1 (6 bases). This CDR3 is built from 15 residues. Trimming removed 7 bases at V and 0 bases at J, with 11 bases between. CDR1 and CDR2 (germline): SGDLS, YYNGEE. CDR3 region: CASQRGSSGANVLTF. The CDR3 bases are TGTGCCAGCCAGAGGGGGTCCTCTGGGGCCAACGTCCTGACTTTC.

The chain is built from TRBV10-3 and TRBJ2-5, with TRBD1 as a possible D gene (5 bases). CDR1 is ENHRY and CDR2 is SYGVKD in the germline V gene. The CDR3 has 14 amino acids. Deletions cut 7 bases from V and 2 bases from J, with 14 bases between. CDR3 in DNA: TGTGCCATCAAGGACATCGCGAGTCAAGAGACCCAGTACTTC. This gives the protein CAIKDIASQETQYF.

This sequence joins TRBV4-2 and TRBJ1-6; weak D call: TRBD1 (6 bases). Germline CDR1 is LGHNA and CDR2 is YNFKEQ. The CDR3 is 18 amino acids. V lost 4 bases and J 0 bases, leaving 16 bases between the germline ends. DNA of the CDR3: TGTGCCAGCAGCCGGTCAGGGGACCCGAGCTCCTATAATTCACCCCTCCACTTT. Protein product: CASSRSGDPSSYNSPLHF.

This sequence joins TRBV6-5 and TRBJ2-7; TRBD1 might be the D (5 bases). Between the trimmed V and J ends, which lost 6 bases and 3 bases, there was a span of 15 bases. Germline loops: CDR1 MNHEY, CDR2 SVGAGI. CDR3 length: 14 residues. Here the CDR3 reads CASSVGDRVYEQYF. CDR3 coding DNA: TGTGCCAGCAGCGTCGGCGACAGAGTCTACGAGCAGTACTTC.

The V call is TRBV30, the J call TRBJ1-5, with D perhaps matching TRBD1 (6 bases). The CDR3 length is 14 residues. Trimming cost V 6 bases and J 4 bases, with 16 bases left between them. Germline values: CDR1 GTSNPN, CDR2 SVGIG (reference sequence). The DNA of the CDR3 is TGTGCCTGCTCCGGGACAAATCTTAATCAGCCCCAGCATTTT. Amino acids: CACSGTNLNQPQHF.

The chain carries TRBV15 and TRBJ1-1; no firm D call. The germline V gene has CDR1 LNHNV and CDR2 YYDKDF (reference sequence). The CDR3 has 16 amino acids. The germline V and J ends were trimmed by 0 bases and 0 bases, with 11 bases remaining between them. The CDR3 here is CATSRDGSTMNTEAFF. Written as DNA, the CDR3 is TGTGCCACCAGCAGAGACGGCAGCACCATGAACACTGAAGCTTTCTTT.

The CDR3 region has the DNA TGTGCCAGCAGGCGGCTAGCAGGGAGCTCCTACGAGCAGTACTTC. Its translation is CASRRLAGSSYEQYF. The genes are TRBV3-1 (or the pseudogene TRBV3-2) and TRBJ2-7; D might be TRBD1 or TRBD2, each matching 5 bases. CDR1 and CDR2 (germline): LGHDT, YNNKEL (reference sequence). This CDR3 spans 15 amino acids. Trimming took off 6 bases at V and 0 bases at J, with 15 bases between the two ends.

This clone was detected only once. This chain joins TRBV5-4 and TRBJ2-1, with D uncertain. The CDR3 has 14 amino acids. V dropped 4 bases and J dropped 7 bases, with 15 bases sitting between them. Germline V CDR1 and CDR2: SGHNT, YYREEE (reference sequence). CDR3 region: CASSRPDAGNEQFF. The CDR3 coding sequence is TGTGCCAGCAGCAGGCCCGACGCTGGGAATGAGCAGTTCTTC.

This clone is a singleton in its sample. V and J are TRBV6-4 and TRBJ1-1; a possible D gene is TRBD1 (5 bases). The V gene's germline CDR1 is MRHNA and CDR2 SNTAGT. V lost 5 bases and J lost 4, with 11 bases in between. This CDR3 has 13 residues. In DNA form, the CDR3 reads TGTGCCAGCAGTACGGAGGGGACCACTGAAGCTTTCTTT. This encodes CASSTEGTTEAFF.

The chain joins TRBV2 to TRBJ2-3; 8 bases align to TRBD2. The germline CDR1 and CDR2 sequences are SNHLY and FYNNEI. The CDR3 is made up of 15 amino acids. V dropped 2 bases and J dropped 2; count of bases not matched to a gene: 3. Here the CDR3 DNA reads TGTGCCAGCAGTGAATGGCGGGAGGCCACAGATACGCAGTATTTT. Protein product: CASSEWREATDTQYF.

The genes are TRBV6-5 and TRBJ2-2; D gene uncertain. CDR1 MNHEY and CDR2 SVGAGI come from the germline V gene. There are 15 residues in the CDR3. V dropped 0 bases and J dropped 5 bases, with 10 bases sitting between them. The CDR3 spells CASSYSNVGTGELFF. DNA of the CDR3: TGTGCCAGCAGTTACTCGAATGTGGGTACCGGGGAGCTGTTTTTT.

This clone came up once. The chain combines TRBV5-1 with TRBJ1-2, with D hard to call. The CDR3 covers 14 residues. CDR1 is SGHRS and CDR2 is YFSETQ in the germline V gene. The V end was cut by 0 bases, the J end by 4 bases, with 10 bases between. CDR3 sequence reads: CASSLGEKGYGYTF. In DNA form, the CDR3 reads TGCGCCAGCAGCTTGGGCGAGAAGGGCTATGGCTACACCTTC.

The genes are TRBV18 and TRBJ1-1; TRBD1 matches at 7 bases. Germline values: CDR1 KGHSH, CDR2 LQKENI. V was pared by 6 bases and J by 4 bases, with 14 bases of the junction left unmatched. The CDR3 runs 16 residues. The CDR3 DNA is TGTGCCAGCTCTCCTCCAGGGGGTCGCGGTGGCACTGAAGCTTTCTTT. It is translated as CASSPPGGRGGTEAFF.

About this clone itself: The sample holds other DNA sequences that translate to the same CDR3. The chain links TRBV5-6 to TRBJ1-5, with D possibly matching TRBD1 (5 bases). V was shortened by 0 bases and J by 0 bases, with 7 bases between the two germline ends. CDR1 and CDR2 from the germline V gene are SGHDT and YYEEEE. CDR3 length: 15 amino acids. The CDR3 is CASSLGGYSNQPQHF. In nucleotides, the CDR3 is TGTGCCAGCAGCTTGGGGGGGTATAGCAATCAGCCCCAGCATTTT. The full variable domain, in which reference TRBV5-6 and TRBJ1-5 provide the parts outside the CDR3, is DAGVTQSPTHLIKTRGQQVTLRCSPKSGHDTVSWYQQALGQGPQFIFQYYEEEERQRGNFPDRFSGHQFPNYSSELNVNALLLGDSALYLCASSLGGYSNQPQHFGDGTRLSIL.

J is TRBJ2-5 and V is TRBV5-1, with a weak D call TRBD1 (6 bases). The CDR3 contains 16 residues. The germline CDR1 and CDR2 sequences are SGHRS and YFSETQ. V was trimmed by 1 base and J by 3 bases, leaving 16 bases between them. The CDR3 nucleotides read TGCGCCAGCAGCTTGACCCAACAGGGAACCGAAGAGACCCAGTACTTC. It yields the protein CASSLTQQGTEETQYF.

This clone was seen only a few times. J is TRBJ2-2 and V is TRBV6-2 or TRBV6-3, with unresolved D. The CDR3 is 16 residues long. Trimming left V 6 bases short and J 4 bases short, with 18 bases between. Germline V lookup: CDR1 MNHEY, CDR2 SVGEGT. CDR3 residues: CASSLGRTSFTGELFF. The CDR3 DNA reads as TGTGCCAGCAGCCTTGGACGGACCAGCTTCACCGGGGAGCTGTTTTTT.

This chain uses TRBV18 with TRBJ2-1; 9 bases map to TRBD2. Germline loops: CDR1 KGHSH, CDR2 LQKENI. CDR3 length equals 15 residues. V was pared by 3 bases and J by 4 bases, with 4 bases of the junction left unmatched. This chain's CDR3 is CASSPSSGTYNEQFF. The CDR3 nucleotides read TGTGCCAGCTCACCTTCTAGCGGGACGTACAATGAGCAGTTCTTC.

The V gene is TRBV12-3 or TRBV12-4, the J gene TRBJ2-1, with 13 bases matching TRBD2. V shed 4 bases and J 13 bases; nucleotides not matched to a gene: 4. The CDR3 sequence is 13 residues long. The CDR3 DNA reads TGTGCCAGCAGTTGGACTAGCGGGAGTCTTCAGTTCTTC. This sequence encodes CASSWTSGSLQFF.

The chain is built from TRBV4-2 and TRBJ1-2; 11 bases map to TRBD1. Germline CDR1 LGHNA, CDR2 YNFKEQ. V lost 3 bases to trimming and J lost 8 bases; unmatched junction nucleotides: 5. This CDR3 region has 14 residues. CDR3 loop: CASSQPGQGEGYTF. The CDR3 bases are TGTGCCAGCAGCCAGCCGGGACAGGGGGAAGGCTACACCTTC.

The gene calls are TRBV4-1 and TRBJ1-3; no definite D call. Trimming shortened V by 2 bases and J by 2 bases, and 13 bases separated the two germline ends. CDR3 length: 16 amino acids. Germline CDR1 and CDR2: MGHRA and YSYEKL. CDR3 nucleotide sequence: TGCGCCAGCAGCCAACTGGCTCAACGGCCTGGAAACACCATATATTTT. This encodes CASSQLAQRPGNTIYF.

Here the CDR3 DNA reads TGCAGCGTTGAAGGAGTAACAGGGGCAGAGACCCAGTACTTC. It translates to CSVEGVTGAETQYF. The V gene is TRBV29-1, the J gene TRBJ2-5; TRBD1 aligns across 7 bases. The CDR3 totals 14 residues. From germline, CDR1 is SQVTM and CDR2 ANQGSEA. The J segment lost 4 bases and the V segment lost 1 base, leaving 6 bases of the junction unmatched.

This clone was seen a single time. The V gene is TRBV5-1, the J gene TRBJ1-6, with a possible D match to TRBD1 (6 bases). V lost 4 bases to trimming and J lost 5 bases, with 16 bases between them. The CDR3 sequence is 16 residues long. The V gene's germline CDR1 is SGHRS and CDR2 YFSETQ. The CDR3 loop reads CASSTDSTGNNSPLHF. The CDR3 bases are TGCGCCAGCAGCACTGATTCGACAGGAAATAATTCACCCCTCCACTTT.